Listed here are 22 T cell receptor beta chains from one sample, sequenced in a study of CD8+ T cells in alopecia areata. Sequencing relied on a cDNA template that was reverse transcribed from extracted RNA. Produced via immunoSEQ multiplex PCR; TCRdb's table is partial and in-frame only. This sample has 75,000 to 100,000 clones, with around two fifths found just once. The sequencing sample was made of CD4+ T cells sorted from blood. The source of these receptors is a human donor with alopecia areata.

The chain employs TRBV29-1 and TRBJ2-3; D remains ambiguous. There are 12 residues in the CDR3. From germline, CDR1 is SQVTM and CDR2 ANQGSEA. Trimming took off 4 bases at V and 2 bases at J, with 7 bases between the two ends. This chain's CDR3 is CSVAVLTDTQYF. The CDR3 DNA reads as TGCAGCGTTGCGGTTCTCACAGATACGCAGTATTTT.

The gene calls are TRBV30 and TRBJ2-5; no reliable D call. The CDR3 has 11 residues. Germline V CDR1 and CDR2: GTSNPN, SVGIG (reference sequence). V lost 2 bases and J lost 3, with 4 bases in between. CDR3 region: CAWSRKETQYF. In nucleotides, the CDR3 is TGTGCCTGGAGTAGGAAAGAGACCCAGTACTTC.

This clone came up once. This CDR3 reads CASRWPGGTDTQYF. CDR3 nucleotides: TGTGCCAGCAGATGGCCTGGGGGCACAGATACGCAGTATTTT. V gene TRBV28 combines with J gene TRBJ2-3, with D uncertain. CDR3 length: 14 residues. The germline CDR1 and CDR2 sequences are MDHEN and SYDVKM. Trimming cost V 6 bases and J 1 base, with 11 bases left between them.

The gene calls are TRBV30 and TRBJ2-1, with a possible D match to TRBD2 (5 bases). The CDR3 is 14 amino acids. The V and J ends lost 2 bases and 9 bases respectively, with 17 bases between them. The germline V gene encodes CDR1 GTSNPN and CDR2 SVGIG (reference sequence). CDR3 DNA sequence: TGTGCCTGGAGTCGAGGACGGGGTAACAGTGAGCAGTTCTTC. Translating it yields CAWSRGRGNSEQFF.

The rearrangement joins TRBV7-8 to TRBJ2-3; TRBD1 might be the D (5 bases). The CDR3 consists of 15 residues. V was pared by 2 bases and J by 5 bases, with 14 bases between. Germline V gene lookup returns CDR1 SGHVS and CDR2 FQNEAQ. In DNA form, the CDR3 reads TGTGCCAGCAGCTTACAGGGCCAGGGCGTAGATACGCAGTATTTT. It translates to CASSLQGQGVDTQYF.

This clone occurred a few times. This chain connects TRBV30 to TRBJ2-7, with no clear D. Trimming took 2 bases from V and 9 from J, leaving 11 bases between them. This CDR3 is 11 amino acids long. Germline V gives CDR1 GTSNPN, CDR2 SVGIG (reference sequence). The CDR3 DNA reads as TGTGCCTGGAGTTCGAGAATCGGGCAGTACTTC. Amino acids: CAWSSRIGQYF.

The CDR3: CASSQVRRTSPHEQFF. Here the CDR3 DNA reads TGCGCCAGCAGCCAAGTTCGACGGACTAGCCCCCATGAGCAGTTCTTC. V usage is TRBV4-1 and J usage is TRBJ2-1, with 8 nucleotides matching TRBD2. There are 16 residues in the CDR3. Germline values: CDR1 MGHRA, CDR2 YSYEKL. V gave up 1 base and J gave up 8 bases; unmatched junction bases: 10.

In its sample, this clone was seen a few times. The chain is built from TRBV29-1 and TRBJ1-2; D gene ambiguous. The CDR3 spans 18 residues. Trimming removed 6 bases at V and 4 bases at J, with 30 bases between. Germline CDR1 and CDR2: SQVTM and ANQGSEA. This CDR3 is CSVLKLGKSTPPSYGYTF. The CDR3 region has the DNA TGCAGCGTCCTTAAACTTGGAAAATCTACGCCCCCGTCCTATGGCTACACCTTC.

This chain uses TRBV30 with TRBJ1-2; the D is unclear. The length of the CDR3 is 13 residues. The V gene lost 1 base and the J gene lost 6 bases, with 12 bases spanning the gap. Germline CDR1 and CDR2: GTSNPN and SVGIG (reference sequence). The CDR3 DNA follows: TGTGCCTGGAGTGCTCCCGTAGGCGATGGCTACACCTTC. Amino acids: CAWSAPVGDGYTF.

The gene calls are TRBV30 and TRBJ1-5; tentative D call: TRBD1 (5 bases). CDR3 size: 13 residues. Germline lookup yields CDR1 GTSNPN and CDR2 SVGIG (reference sequence). Trimming shortened V by 1 base and J by 4 bases, and 8 bases separated the two germline ends. In DNA form, the CDR3 reads TGTGCCTGGAGTGATAAGGGGAATCAGCCCCAGCATTTT. It encodes CAWSDKGNQPQHF.

CDR3 protein: CSVGFTDTQYF. The CDR3 DNA reads as TGCAGCGTGGGGTTCACAGATACGCAGTATTTT. This chain joins TRBV29-1 and TRBJ2-3; D remains unclear. The ends were cut back, 6 bases at V and 2 bases at J, with 6 bases in the middle. Germline V gene lookup returns CDR1 SQVTM and CDR2 ANQGSEA. This CDR3 is built from 11 residues.

Only a few counts were recorded for this clone. The chain carries TRBV28 and TRBJ2-1; 16 bases are shared with TRBD2. The J segment lost 10 bases and the V segment lost 7 bases, leaving 7 bases of the junction unmatched. This CDR3 spans 15 amino acids. Per germline, CDR1 MDHEN and CDR2 SYDVKM. The CDR3 DNA follows: TGTGCCAGCAAACCCGTGGGACTAGCGGGAGGGGAGCAGTTCTTC. It codes for CASKPVGLAGGEQFF.

The rearrangement uses TRBV7-6 and TRBJ2-2, with 10 bases aligning to TRBD2. Trimming removed 2 bases from V and 5 bases from J; junction bases left unmatched: 5. The CDR3 runs to 16 residues. Germline V gene sequence: CDR1 SGHVS, CDR2 FNYEAQ. This CDR3 reads CASSLRLAGETGELFF. CDR3 sequence (DNA): TGTGCCAGCAGCTTAAGGCTAGCGGGGGAGACCGGGGAGCTGTTTTTT. Full variable domain (remainder filled in from reference TRBV7-6 and TRBJ2-2): GAGVSQSPRYKVTKRGQDVALRCDPISGHVSLYWYRQALGQGPEFLTYFNYEAQQDKSGLPNDRFSAERPEGSISTLTIQRTEQRDSAMYRCASSLRLAGETGELFFGEGSRLTVL.

The gene calls are TRBV5-1 and TRBJ2-3; D is possibly TRBD1 (5 bases). The germline V gene has CDR1 SGHRS and CDR2 YFSETQ. V was cut by 1 base and J by 2 bases, with 8 bases left in between. The CDR3 has 14 amino acids. DNA for the CDR3: TGCGCCAGCAGCTTGCAGGGATACACAGATACGCAGTATTTT. This gives the protein CASSLQGYTDTQYF.

The chain carries TRBV7-2 and TRBJ1-2; TRBD1 might be the D (5 bases). CDR3 length equals 12 residues. Germline loops: CDR1 SGHTA, CDR2 FQGNSA. Trimming pared 6 bases from V and 13 bases from J, leaving 18 bases between. The CDR3 DNA reads as TGTGCCAGCAGAGAAGCGGGGGGTTTCTGCACCTTC. This encodes CASREAGGFCTF.

This clone has only a few counts. J is TRBJ2-1 and V is TRBV29-1, with D maybe TRBD2 (5 bases). Germline CDR1 SQVTM, CDR2 ANQGSEA. The CDR3 runs to 14 residues. The V gene lost 6 bases and the J gene lost 6 bases, with 18 bases spanning the gap. The CDR3 sequence is CSVGSAGLSNEQFF. Written as DNA, the CDR3 is TGCAGCGTGGGTTCGGCGGGTCTATCCAATGAGCAGTTCTTC.

This clone was counted between two and nine times. The V gene is TRBV29-1, the J gene TRBJ2-1; 10 nucleotides agree with TRBD1. Germline CDR1 reads SQVTM; CDR2 reads ANQGSEA. The V gene end was trimmed by 6 bases and the J gene end by 7 bases; junction bases not matched to a gene: 9. The CDR3 length is 14 residues. The CDR3 reads CSVETGGARNEQFF. The DNA for the CDR3 is TGCAGCGTGGAGACAGGGGGCGCGAGGAATGAGCAGTTCTTC.

This chain links TRBV29-1 with TRBJ2-2, with unresolved D. Looked up from germline, CDR1 is SQVTM and CDR2 is ANQGSEA. V gave up 6 bases and J gave up 3 bases, with 11 bases separating them. The CDR3 loop spans 13 amino acids. The CDR3 sequence is CSVLEFDTGELFF. The CDR3 region has the DNA TGCAGCGTGCTAGAGTTCGACACCGGGGAGCTGTTTTTT.

The CDR3: CASSQDAGGNTEAFF. For the CDR3, the DNA is TGTGCCAGCAGCCAAGATGCAGGAGGGAACACTGAAGCTTTCTTT. The V call is TRBV4-2, the J call TRBJ1-1; D not resolved. Germline V gene lookup returns CDR1 LGHNA and CDR2 YNFKEQ. The V end lost 0 bases, the J end lost 1 base, and 9 bases lay between the germline ends. The CDR3 totals 15 residues.

The CDR3 loop reads CASRVADPQPQHF. CDR3 sequence (DNA): TGTGCCAGCAGGGTGGCAGATCCTCAGCCCCAGCATTTT. The rearrangement uses TRBV6-5 and TRBJ1-5, with D unclear. Germline V gene data show CDR1 as MNHEY and CDR2 as SVGAGI. This CDR3 spans 13 amino acids. The V gene lost 6 bases and the J gene lost 6 bases, with 12 bases spanning the gap.

This clone was seen a handful of times. The chain employs TRBV5-1 and TRBJ1-2; D gene unclear. Germline CDR1 SGHRS, CDR2 YFSETQ. This CDR3 region has 11 residues. Trimming took 0 bases from V and 7 from J, leaving 4 bases between them. CDR3 DNA: TGCGCCAGCAGCTTGGTAGGTGGCTACACCTTC. This codes for CASSLVGGYTF.

The gene calls are TRBV7-9 and TRBJ2-1, with no clear D. V lost 7 bases, J lost 7 bases, and 11 bases lay in between. This CDR3 has 12 residues. Germline loops: CDR1 SEHNR, CDR2 FQNEAQ (reference sequence). The CDR3 nucleotides are TGTGCCAGCAACCCCTCGAGGAATGAGCAGTTCTTC. It encodes CASNPSRNEQFF.